These 9 T cell receptor beta chains share one sample of origin, sequenced in a study of STAT5B mutations in CD4+ large granular lymphocyte leukemia. Measured with immunoSEQ multiplex PCR; TCRdb has only the in-frame clones, and not every one. The sample shows about 32,000 clones, 78% of them seen only once. What was sequenced was CD4+ T cells from blood buffy coats. These receptors all come from a human donor in good health.

This chain joins TRBV29-1 and TRBJ2-1, with D tentatively TRBD2 (6 bases). This CDR3 is 11 amino acids long. With 6 bases removed from V and 3 bases from J, the gap between germline ends came to 6 bases. Germline V CDR1 and CDR2: SQVTM, ANQGSEA. The CDR3, as DNA: TGCAGCGTGCGGGACTACAATGAGCAGTTCTTC. It specifies CSVRDYNEQFF.

The chain joins TRBV7-6 to TRBJ1-4; D is possibly TRBD1 (6 bases). The CDR3 runs to 14 residues. V was cut by 5 bases and J by 8 bases, with 15 bases left in between. Germline lookup yields CDR1 SGHVS and CDR2 FNYEAQ. The CDR3 sequence is CASSIGRGGEKLFF. CDR3 in DNA: TGTGCCAGCAGCATCGGCAGGGGTGGCGAAAAACTGTTTTTT.

The chain has TRBV19 and TRBJ1-3, with 8 positions matching TRBD1. The CDR3 contains 13 residues. The V gene's germline CDR1 is LNHDA and CDR2 SQIVND (reference sequence). V shed 2 bases and J 7 bases; nucleotides not matched to a gene: 1. CDR3 loop: CASSIQGANTIYF. In nucleotides, the CDR3 is TGTGCCAGTAGTATACAGGGGGCGAACACCATATATTTT.

The chain links TRBV6-6 to TRBJ1-4; D is undetermined. The germline V gene has CDR1 MNHNY and CDR2 SVGAGI (reference sequence). V lost 4 bases, J lost 4 bases, and 10 bases lay in between. The CDR3 totals 14 residues. The CDR3 reads CASSWKSGNEKLFF. The DNA for the CDR3 is TGTGCCAGCAGTTGGAAATCGGGTAATGAAAAACTGTTTTTT.

The V gene is TRBV15, the J gene TRBJ1-2; D remains ambiguous. Germline values: CDR1 LNHNV, CDR2 YYDKDF (reference sequence). The germline V and J ends were trimmed by 0 bases and 8 bases, with 10 bases remaining between them. The CDR3 totals 13 residues. The CDR3 nucleotides are TGTGCCACCAGCAGAGAAGGCACGGGGGGCTACACCTTC. It encodes CATSREGTGGYTF.

This clone was counted a few times. This chain links TRBV5-4 with TRBJ2-6; D is ambiguous. Per germline, CDR1 SGHNT and CDR2 YYREEE (reference sequence). The V and J ends lost 6 bases and 0 bases respectively, with 13 bases between them. This CDR3 spans 16 amino acids. This chain's CDR3 is CASTPAMHSGANVLTF. CDR3 bases: TGTGCCAGCACCCCGGCGATGCACTCTGGGGCCAACGTCCTGACTTTC. Variable domain in full (rest from reference TRBV5-4 and TRBJ2-6): ETGVTQSPTHLIKTRGQQVTLRCSSQSGHNTVSWYQQALGQGPQFIFQYYREEENGRGNFPPRFSGLQFPNYSSELNVNALELDDSALYLCASTPAMHSGANVLTFGAGSRLTVL.

This chain connects TRBV6-6 to TRBJ1-1; D is unresolved. The CDR3 extends over 15 amino acids. The V gene's germline CDR1 is MNHNY and CDR2 SVGAGI (reference sequence). Deletions cut 8 bases from V and 0 bases from J, with 16 bases between. CDR3 residues: CASSDGWIMNTEAFF. The CDR3 nucleotides are TGTGCCAGCTCAGACGGGTGGATCATGAACACTGAAGCTTTCTTT.

The chain is built from TRBV6-6 and TRBJ2-7; D gene ambiguous. Trimming took 4 bases from V and 3 from J, leaving 7 bases between them. Germline loops: CDR1 MNHNY, CDR2 SVGAGI (reference sequence). The length of the CDR3 is 12 residues. The CDR3: CASSSSNYEQYF. The CDR3 DNA sequence: TGTGCCAGCAGTTCTTCCAACTACGAGCAGTACTTC.

This sequence joins TRBV6-1 and TRBJ2-1; D remains unclear. The CDR3 consists of 11 residues. With 3 bases removed from V and 10 bases from J, the gap between germline ends came to 7 bases. CDR1 MNHNS and CDR2 SASEGT come from the germline V gene. CDR3 sequence (DNA): TGTGCCAGCAGTGAGGAACGGGAGCAGTTCTTC. It codes for CASSEEREQFF.